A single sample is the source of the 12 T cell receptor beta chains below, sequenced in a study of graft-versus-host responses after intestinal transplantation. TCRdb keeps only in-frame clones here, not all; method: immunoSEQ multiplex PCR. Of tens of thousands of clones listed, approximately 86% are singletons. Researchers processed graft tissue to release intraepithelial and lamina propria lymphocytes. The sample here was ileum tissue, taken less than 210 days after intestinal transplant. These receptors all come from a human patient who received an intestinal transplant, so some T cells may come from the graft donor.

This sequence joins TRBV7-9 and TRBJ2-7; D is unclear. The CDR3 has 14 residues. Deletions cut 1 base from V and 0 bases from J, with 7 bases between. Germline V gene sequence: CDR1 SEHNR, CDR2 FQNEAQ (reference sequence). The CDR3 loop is CASSLVPSSYEQYF. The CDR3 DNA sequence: TGTGCCAGCAGCTTAGTTCCTAGCTCCTACGAGCAGTACTTC.

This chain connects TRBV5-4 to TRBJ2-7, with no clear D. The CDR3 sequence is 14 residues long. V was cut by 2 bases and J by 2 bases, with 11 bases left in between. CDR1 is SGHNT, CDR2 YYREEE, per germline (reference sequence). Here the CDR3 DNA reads TGTGCCAGCAGCTTATCTAATGGAGCCTACGAGCAGTACTTC. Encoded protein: CASSLSNGAYEQYF.

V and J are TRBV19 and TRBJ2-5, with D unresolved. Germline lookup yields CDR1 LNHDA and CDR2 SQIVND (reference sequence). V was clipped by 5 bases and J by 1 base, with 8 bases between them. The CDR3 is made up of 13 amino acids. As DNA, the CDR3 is TGTGCCAGTAGTTTCAAAATCCAAGAGACCCAGTACTTC. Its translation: CASSFKIQETQYF.

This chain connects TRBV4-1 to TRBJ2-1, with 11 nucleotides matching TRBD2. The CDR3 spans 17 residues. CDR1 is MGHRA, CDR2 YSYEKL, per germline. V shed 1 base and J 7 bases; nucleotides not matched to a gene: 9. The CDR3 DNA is TGCGCCAGCAGCCAAGGTGTGGGACTAGCGGTCCTAAATGAGCAGTTCTTC. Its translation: CASSQGVGLAVLNEQFF.

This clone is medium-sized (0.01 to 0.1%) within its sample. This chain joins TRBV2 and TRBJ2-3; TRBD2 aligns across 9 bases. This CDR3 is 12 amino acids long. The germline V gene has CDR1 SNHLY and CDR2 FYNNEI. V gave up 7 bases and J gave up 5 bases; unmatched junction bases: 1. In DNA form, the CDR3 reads TGTGCCAGCATAGCGGGAGTAGATACGCAGTATTTT. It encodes CASIAGVDTQYF. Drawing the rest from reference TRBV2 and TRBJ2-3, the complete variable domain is EPEVTQTPSHQVTQMGQEVILRCVPISNHLYFYWYRQILGQKVEFLVSFYNNEISEKSEIFDDQFSVERPDGSNFTLKIRSTKLEDSAMYFCASIAGVDTQYFGPGTRLTVL.

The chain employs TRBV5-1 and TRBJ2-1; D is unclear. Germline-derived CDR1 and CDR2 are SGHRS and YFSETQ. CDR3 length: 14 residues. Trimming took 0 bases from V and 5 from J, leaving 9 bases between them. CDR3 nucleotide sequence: TGCGCCAGCAGCTTGGTACCGGCAGACAATGAGCAGTTCTTC. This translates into CASSLVPADNEQFF.

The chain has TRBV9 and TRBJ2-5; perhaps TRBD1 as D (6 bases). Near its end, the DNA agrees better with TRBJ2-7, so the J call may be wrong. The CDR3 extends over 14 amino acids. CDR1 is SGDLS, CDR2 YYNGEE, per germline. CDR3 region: CASSVTGWDYEQYF. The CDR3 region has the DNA TGTGCCAGCAGCGTAACAGGGTGGGACTACGAGCAGTACTTC.

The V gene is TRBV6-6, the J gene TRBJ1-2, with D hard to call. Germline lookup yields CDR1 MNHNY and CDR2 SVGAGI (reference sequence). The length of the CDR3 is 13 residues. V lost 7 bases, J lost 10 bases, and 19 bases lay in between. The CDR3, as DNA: TGTGCCAGCACCCCGTTCCCGTCCGACCTCTACACCTTC. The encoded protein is CASTPFPSDLYTF.

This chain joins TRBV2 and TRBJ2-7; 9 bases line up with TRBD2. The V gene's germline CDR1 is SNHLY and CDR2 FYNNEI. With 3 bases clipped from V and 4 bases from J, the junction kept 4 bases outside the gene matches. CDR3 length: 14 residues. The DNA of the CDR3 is TGTGCCAGCAGTGACGGGACTAGCATTTACGAGCAGTACTTC. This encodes CASSDGTSIYEQYF. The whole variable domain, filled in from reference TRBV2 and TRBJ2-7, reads EPEVTQTPSHQVTQMGQEVILRCVPISNHLYFYWYRQILGQKVEFLVSFYNNEISEKSEIFDDQFSVERPDGSNFTLKIRSTKLEDSAMYFCASSDGTSIYEQYFGPGTRLTVT.

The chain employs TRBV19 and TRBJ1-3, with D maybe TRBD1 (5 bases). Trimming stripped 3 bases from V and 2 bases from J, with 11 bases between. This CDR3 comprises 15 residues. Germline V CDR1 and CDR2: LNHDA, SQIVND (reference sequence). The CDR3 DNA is TGTGCCAGTAGTATTCGGGGGAACACTGGAAACACCATATATTTT. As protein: CASSIRGNTGNTIYF.

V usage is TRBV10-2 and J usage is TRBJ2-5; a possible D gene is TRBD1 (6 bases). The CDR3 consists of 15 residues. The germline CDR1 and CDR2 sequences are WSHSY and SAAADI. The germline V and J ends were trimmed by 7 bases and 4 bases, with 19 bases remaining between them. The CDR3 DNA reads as TGCGCCAGCACCCCACAGGGAATCCCAGCAGAGACCCAGTACTTC. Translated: CASTPQGIPAETQYF.

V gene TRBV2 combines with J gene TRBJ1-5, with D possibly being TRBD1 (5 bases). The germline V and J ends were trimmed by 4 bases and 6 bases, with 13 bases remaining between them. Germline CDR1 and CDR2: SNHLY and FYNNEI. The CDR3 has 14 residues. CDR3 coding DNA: TGTGCCAGCAGTGGAGGGGTGGGTAGTCAGCCCCAGCATTTT. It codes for CASSGGVGSQPQHF.